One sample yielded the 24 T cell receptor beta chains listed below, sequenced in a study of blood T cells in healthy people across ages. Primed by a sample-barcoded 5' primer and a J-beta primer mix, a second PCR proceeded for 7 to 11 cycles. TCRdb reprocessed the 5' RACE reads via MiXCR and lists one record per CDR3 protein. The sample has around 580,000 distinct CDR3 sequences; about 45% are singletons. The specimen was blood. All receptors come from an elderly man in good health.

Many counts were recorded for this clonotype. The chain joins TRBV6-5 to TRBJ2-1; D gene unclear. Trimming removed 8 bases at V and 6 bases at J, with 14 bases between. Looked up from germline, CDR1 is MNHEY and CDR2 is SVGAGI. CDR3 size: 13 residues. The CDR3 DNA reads TGTGCCAGCCACCGGGCCCGTAGCAATGAGCAGTTCTTC. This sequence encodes CASHRARSNEQFF.

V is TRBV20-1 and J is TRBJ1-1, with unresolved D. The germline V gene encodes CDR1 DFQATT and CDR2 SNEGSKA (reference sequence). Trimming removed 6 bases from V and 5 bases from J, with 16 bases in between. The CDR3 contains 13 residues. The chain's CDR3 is CSALGASQTEAFF. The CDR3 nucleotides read TGCAGTGCCCTTGGTGCCTCCCAGACTGAAGCTTTCTTT.

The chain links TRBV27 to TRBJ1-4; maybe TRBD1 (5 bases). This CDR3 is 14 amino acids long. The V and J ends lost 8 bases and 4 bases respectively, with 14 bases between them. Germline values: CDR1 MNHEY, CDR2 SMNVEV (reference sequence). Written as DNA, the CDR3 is TGTGCCAGCGGGGGGTACAGAGATAATGAAAAACTGTTTTTT. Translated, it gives CASGGYRDNEKLFF.

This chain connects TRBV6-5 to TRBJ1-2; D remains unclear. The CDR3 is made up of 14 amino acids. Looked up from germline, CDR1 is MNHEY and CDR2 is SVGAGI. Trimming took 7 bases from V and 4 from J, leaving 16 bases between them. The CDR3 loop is CASTRPGASYGYTF. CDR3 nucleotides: TGTGCCAGCACCCGGCCGGGTGCCTCCTATGGCTACACCTTC.

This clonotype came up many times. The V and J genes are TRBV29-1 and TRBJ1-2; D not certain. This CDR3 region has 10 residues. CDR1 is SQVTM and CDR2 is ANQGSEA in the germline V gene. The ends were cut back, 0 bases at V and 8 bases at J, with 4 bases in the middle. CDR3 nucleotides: TGCAGCGTTGAAGATCGCGGCTACACCTTC. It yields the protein CSVEDRGYTF. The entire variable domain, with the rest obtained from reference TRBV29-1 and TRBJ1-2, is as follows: SAVISQKPSRDICQRGTSLTIQCQVDSQVTMMFWYRQQPGQSLTLIATANQGSEATYESGFVIDKFPISRPNLTFSTLTVSNMSPEDSSIYLCSVEDRGYTFGSGTRLTVV.

The chain's CDR3 is CAWDREFGGGEAFF. As DNA, the CDR3 is TGTGCCTGGGACAGGGAGTTTGGTGGTGGTGAAGCTTTCTTT. This chain joins TRBV30 and TRBJ1-1; 7 bases align to TRBD1. V lost 5 bases and J lost 7; bases outside the gene matches: 13. The CDR3 contains 14 residues. Germline CDR1 reads GTSNPN; CDR2 reads SVGIG (reference sequence).

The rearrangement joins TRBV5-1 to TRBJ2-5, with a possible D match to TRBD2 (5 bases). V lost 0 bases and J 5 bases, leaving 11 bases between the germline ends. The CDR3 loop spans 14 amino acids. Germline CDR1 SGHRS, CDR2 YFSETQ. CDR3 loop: CASSLVSGPETQYF. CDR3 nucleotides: TGCGCCAGCAGCTTGGTAAGCGGTCCGGAGACCCAGTACTTC.

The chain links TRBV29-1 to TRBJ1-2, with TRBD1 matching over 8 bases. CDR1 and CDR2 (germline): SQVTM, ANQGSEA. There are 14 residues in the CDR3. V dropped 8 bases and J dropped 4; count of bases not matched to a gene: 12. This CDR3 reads CSYSKPGQVYGYTF. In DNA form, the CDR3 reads TGCAGCTATTCAAAGCCGGGACAGGTCTATGGCTACACCTTC.

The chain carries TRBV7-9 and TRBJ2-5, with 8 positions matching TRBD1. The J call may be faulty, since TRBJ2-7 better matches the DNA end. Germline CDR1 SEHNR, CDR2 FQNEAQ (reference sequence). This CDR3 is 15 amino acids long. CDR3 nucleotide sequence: TGTGCCAGCAGCTCGAGACGGACAGGGATTCGCGAGCAGTACTTC. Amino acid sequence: CASSSRRTGIREQYF.

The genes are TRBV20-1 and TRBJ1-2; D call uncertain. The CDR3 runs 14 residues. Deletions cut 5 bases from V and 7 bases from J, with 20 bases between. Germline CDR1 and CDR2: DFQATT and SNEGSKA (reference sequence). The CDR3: CSAPRPGAVGGYTF. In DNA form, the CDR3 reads TGCAGTGCTCCCCGGCCGGGAGCGGTAGGTGGCTACACCTTC.

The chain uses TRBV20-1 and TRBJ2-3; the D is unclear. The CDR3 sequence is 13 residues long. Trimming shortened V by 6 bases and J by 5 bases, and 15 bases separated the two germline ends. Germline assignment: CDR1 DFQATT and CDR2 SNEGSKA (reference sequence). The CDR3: CSAPEPGRDTQYF. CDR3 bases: TGCAGTGCCCCGGAACCTGGCAGAGATACGCAGTATTTT.

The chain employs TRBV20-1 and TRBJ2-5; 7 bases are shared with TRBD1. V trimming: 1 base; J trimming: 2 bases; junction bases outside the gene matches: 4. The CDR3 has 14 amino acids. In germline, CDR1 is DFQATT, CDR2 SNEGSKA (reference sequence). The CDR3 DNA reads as TGCAGTGCTAGAGGGGACAGCCTACAAGAGACCCAGTACTTC. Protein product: CSARGDSLQETQYF.

In DNA, the CDR3 is TGTGCCAGCAGTTCCGACACCTGGAACTATGGCTACACCTTC. This gives the protein CASSSDTWNYGYTF. This chain joins TRBV6-5 and TRBJ1-2; no clear D. The CDR3 loop spans 14 amino acids. Germline V CDR1 and CDR2: MNHEY, SVGAGI. V was clipped by 4 bases and J by 2 bases, with 11 bases between them.

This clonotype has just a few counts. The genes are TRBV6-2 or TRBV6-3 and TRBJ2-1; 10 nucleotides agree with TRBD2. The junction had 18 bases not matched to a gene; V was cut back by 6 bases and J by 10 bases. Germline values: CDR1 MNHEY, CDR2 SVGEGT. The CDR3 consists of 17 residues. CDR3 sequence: CASSPPLRIAGGREQFF. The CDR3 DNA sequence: TGTGCCAGCAGCCCTCCCCTTCGGATAGCGGGAGGAAGAGAGCAGTTCTTC.

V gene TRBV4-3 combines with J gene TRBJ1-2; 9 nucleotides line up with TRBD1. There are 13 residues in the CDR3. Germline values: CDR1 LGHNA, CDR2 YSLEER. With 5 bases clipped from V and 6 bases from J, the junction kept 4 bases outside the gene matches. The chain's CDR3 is CASSADRGNGYTF. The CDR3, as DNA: TGCGCCAGCAGCGCGGACAGGGGCAATGGCTACACCTTC.

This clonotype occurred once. CDR3 DNA sequence: TGCAGTGCTACGCGGGGGAGCAATCAGCCCCAGCATTTT. Its protein is CSATRGSNQPQHF. J is TRBJ1-5 and V is TRBV20-1, with D maybe TRBD1 (5 bases). The CDR3 consists of 13 residues. V lost 4 bases and J lost 1, with 8 bases in between. Germline V gene lookup returns CDR1 DFQATT and CDR2 SNEGSKA (reference sequence).

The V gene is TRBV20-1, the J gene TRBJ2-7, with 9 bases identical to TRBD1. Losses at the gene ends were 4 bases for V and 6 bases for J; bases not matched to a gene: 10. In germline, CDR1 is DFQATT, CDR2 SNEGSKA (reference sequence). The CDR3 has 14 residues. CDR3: CSAKRTGAFVEQYF. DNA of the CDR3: TGCAGTGCTAAGCGGACAGGGGCGTTCGTCGAGCAGTACTTC.

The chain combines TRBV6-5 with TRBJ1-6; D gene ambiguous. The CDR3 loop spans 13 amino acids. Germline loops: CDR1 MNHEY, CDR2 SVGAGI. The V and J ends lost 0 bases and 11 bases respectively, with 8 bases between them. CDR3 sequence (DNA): TGTGCCAGCAGTTACTCGAGTGTAACACCCCTCCACTTT. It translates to CASSYSSVTPLHF.

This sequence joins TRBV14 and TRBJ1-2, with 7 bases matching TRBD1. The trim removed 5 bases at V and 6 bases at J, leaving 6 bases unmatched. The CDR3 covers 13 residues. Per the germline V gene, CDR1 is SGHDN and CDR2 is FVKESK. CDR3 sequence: CASSRGQTHGYTF. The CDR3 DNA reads TGTGCCAGCAGCAGGGGACAGACCCATGGCTACACCTTC.

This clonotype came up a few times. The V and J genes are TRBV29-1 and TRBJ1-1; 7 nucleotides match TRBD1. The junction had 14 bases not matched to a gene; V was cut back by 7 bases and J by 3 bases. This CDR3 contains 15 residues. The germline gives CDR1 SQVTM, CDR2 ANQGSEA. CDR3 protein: CSGAGDSLRYTEAFF. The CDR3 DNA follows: TGCAGCGGTGCTGGGGACAGCCTCAGGTACACTGAAGCTTTCTTT.

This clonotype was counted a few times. CDR3 nucleotides: TGTGCCAGCAGCCCACCTGGTCGCAGGGCGGGCGAGACCCAGTACTTC. Translation: CASSPPGRRAGETQYF. The chain couples TRBV7-2 to TRBJ2-5; D may be TRBD1 or TRBD2 (5 bases each). The CDR3 covers 16 residues. Trimming pared 5 bases from V and 5 bases from J, leaving 21 bases between. Looked up from germline, CDR1 is SGHTA and CDR2 is FQGNSA.

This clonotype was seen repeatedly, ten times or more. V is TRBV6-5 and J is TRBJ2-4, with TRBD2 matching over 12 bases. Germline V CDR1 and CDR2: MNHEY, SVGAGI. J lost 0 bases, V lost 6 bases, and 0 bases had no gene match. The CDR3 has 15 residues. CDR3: CASRGLAGAKNIQYF. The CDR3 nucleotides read TGTGCCAGCAGGGGACTAGCGGGAGCCAAAAACATTCAGTACTTC.

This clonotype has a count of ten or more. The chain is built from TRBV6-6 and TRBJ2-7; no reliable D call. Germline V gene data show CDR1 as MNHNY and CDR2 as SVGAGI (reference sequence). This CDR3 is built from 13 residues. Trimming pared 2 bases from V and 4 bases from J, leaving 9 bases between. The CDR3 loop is CASSYTLGYEQYF. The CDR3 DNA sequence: TGTGCCAGCAGTTACACACTGGGGTACGAGCAGTACTTC.

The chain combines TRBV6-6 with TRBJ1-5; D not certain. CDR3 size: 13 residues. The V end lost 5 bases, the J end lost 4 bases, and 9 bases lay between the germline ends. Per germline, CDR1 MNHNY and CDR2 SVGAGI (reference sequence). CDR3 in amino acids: CASSDLGNQPQHF. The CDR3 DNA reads TGTGCCAGCAGTGACCTAGGTAATCAGCCCCAGCATTTT.